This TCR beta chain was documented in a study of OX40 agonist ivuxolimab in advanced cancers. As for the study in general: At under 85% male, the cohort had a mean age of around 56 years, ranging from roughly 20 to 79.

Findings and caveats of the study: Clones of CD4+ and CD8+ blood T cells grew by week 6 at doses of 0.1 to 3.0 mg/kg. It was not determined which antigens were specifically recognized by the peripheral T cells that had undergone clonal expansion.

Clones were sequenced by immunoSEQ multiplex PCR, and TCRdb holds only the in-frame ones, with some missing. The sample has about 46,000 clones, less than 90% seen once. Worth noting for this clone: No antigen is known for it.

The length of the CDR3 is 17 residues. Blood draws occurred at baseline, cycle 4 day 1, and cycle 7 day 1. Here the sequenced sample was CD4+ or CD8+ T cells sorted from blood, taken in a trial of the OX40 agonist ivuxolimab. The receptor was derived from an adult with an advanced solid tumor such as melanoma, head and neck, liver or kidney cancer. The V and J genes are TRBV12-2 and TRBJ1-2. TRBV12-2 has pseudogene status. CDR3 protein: CASRRIPGPMSVYGYTF. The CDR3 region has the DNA TGTGCAAGTCGCCGCATTCCGGGGCCTATGTCCGTCTATGGCTACACCTTC.